A selection of T cell receptor beta chains follows, all from one sample in a study of shared clonotypes between healthy human individuals. Measured with immunoSEQ multiplex PCR; TCRdb has only the in-frame clones, and not every one. The sample holds millions of clones, over 85% seen once. Sequencing was carried out using naive CD4+ T cells from PBMCs. The source of these receptors is a man younger than 35 in good health. Some clones in this sample may be carry-over from other donors' samples. Both conserved end residues are part of each CDR3. The order of the fields is V gene, CDR3 protein.

v_call: TRBV4-3
cdr3_aa: CASSLGGPPDTQYF

v_call: TRBV5-1
cdr3_aa: CASSVQGAQYF

v_call: TRBV19
cdr3_aa: CAIASGEKQFF

v_call: TRBV10-3
cdr3_aa: CAISEGPYYTQYF

v_call: TRBV28
cdr3_aa: CASSLMGLEQYF

v_call: TRBV28
cdr3_aa: CASRPGRGVGYEQYF

v_call: TRBV15
cdr3_aa: CATSRDRASGVISYEQYF

v_call: TRBV11-2
cdr3_aa: CASSLGTNSQETQYF

v_call: TRBV9
cdr3_aa: CASSITSATYNEQFF

v_call: TRBV5-6
cdr3_aa: CASSLSPASPSYEQYF

v_call: TRBV7-8
cdr3_aa: CASSSRGSLLSGANVLTF

v_call: TRBV18
cdr3_aa: CASSPPLAGQPEQYF

v_call: TRBV5-1
cdr3_aa: CASSLGNQQQGTIYF

v_call: TRBV5-1
cdr3_aa: CASSLLPGGTSYNEQFF

v_call: TRBV30
cdr3_aa: CAWSVPTGLNEKLFF

v_call: TRBV27
cdr3_aa: CASSLQGAGGNTIYF

v_call: TRBV30
cdr3_aa: CAWREQASEAFF

v_call: TRBV28
cdr3_aa: CASSHSQGRNQPQHF

v_call: TRBV5-6
cdr3_aa: CASSFYEDDSYSNQPQHF

v_call: TRBV29-1
cdr3_aa: CSVGGGRFQETQYF

v_call: TRBV5-1
cdr3_aa: CASSFGGRTDTQYF

v_call: TRBV14
cdr3_aa: CASSQTGTGGRYEQFF

v_call: TRBV15
cdr3_aa: CATSRGQAWASYEQYF

v_call: TRBV14
cdr3_aa: CASSRRTGNLPGNTIYF

v_call: TRBV6-6
cdr3_aa: CASSGPLAGNTIYF

v_call: TRBV2
cdr3_aa: CASREYGANYGYTF

v_call: TRBV28
cdr3_aa: CASRRQGGQPQHF

v_call: TRBV5-1
cdr3_aa: CASSTGQGRTITEAFF

v_call: TRBV28
cdr3_aa: CASSLIGRESAFF

v_call: TRBV18
cdr3_aa: CASSFQGQETQYF

v_call: TRBV9
cdr3_aa: CASSVSDLMEQFF

v_call: TRBV18
cdr3_aa: CASSPGEGETQYF

v_call: TRBV30
cdr3_aa: CAWITGGGTEAFF

v_call: TRBV29-1
cdr3_aa: CSVPGQGGSEQYF

v_call: TRBV28
cdr3_aa: CASSSTSGRASEQFF

v_call: TRBV6-1
cdr3_aa: CASSEQGVSYGYTF

v_call: TRBV10-3
cdr3_aa: CAISETGEDTEAFF

v_call: TRBV29-1
cdr3_aa: CSVSPLGVTDTQYF

v_call: TRBV10-2
cdr3_aa: CASRPELANYGYTF

v_call: TRBV19
cdr3_aa: CASSRIGTSTYSNQPQHF

v_call: TRBV4-1
cdr3_aa: CASSHYFKETQYF

v_call: TRBV7-8
cdr3_aa: CASSYPWGTGRETEAFF

v_call: TRBV10-3
cdr3_aa: CAISDSGQIINEQFF

v_call: TRBV6-5
cdr3_aa: CASRNPGQGIMGAFF

v_call: TRBV28
cdr3_aa: CASSLQTGAAGQPQHF

v_call: TRBV5-1
cdr3_aa: CASSWTGDFARELFF

v_call: TRBV5-1
cdr3_aa: CASSPNGFIGGNEQFF

v_call: TRBV5-1
cdr3_aa: CASSFLTGNSYEQYF

v_call: TRBV7-9
cdr3_aa: CASSLLVVDQETQYF

v_call: TRBV5-1
cdr3_aa: CASSRDRGPYNEQFF